A single sample is the source of the 18 T cell receptor beta chains below, sequenced in a study of T cells in localized non-small cell lung cancer. Method: immunoSEQ multiplex PCR; TCRdb's copy keeps in-frame clones and lacks some. The sample records about 28,000 clones, roughly 87% being singletons. The material sequenced was peripheral blood, taken before any cancer treatment. Source of these receptors: a male donor older than 55 with stage I lung adenocarcinoma.

This chain connects TRBV7-8 to TRBJ1-5, with 7 bases matching TRBD1. The V gene end was trimmed by 8 bases and the J gene end by 4 bases; junction bases not matched to a gene: 11. Germline CDR1 and CDR2: SGHVS and FQNEAQ. There are 15 residues in the CDR3. The CDR3 here is CASSPRDRANQPQHF. Here the CDR3 DNA reads TGTGCCAGCTCTCCCCGGGACAGAGCGAATCAGCCCCAGCATTTT.

This rearrangement joins TRBV4-3 to TRBJ1-6; D remains unclear. The CDR3 covers 16 residues. V was clipped by 0 bases and J by 0 bases, with 6 bases between them. Germline CDR1 LGHNA, CDR2 YSLEER. CDR3 in DNA: TGCGCCAGCAGCCAAGACGGGAGCTCCTATAATTCACCCCTCCACTTT. As protein: CASSQDGSSYNSPLHF.

This clone has only a few counts. The genes are TRBV9 and TRBJ1-1, with TRBD1 identical over 10 bases. Per germline, CDR1 SGDLS and CDR2 YYNGEE. Germline trimming cut 2 bases from V and 8 bases from J; bases unmatched to any gene: 12. This CDR3 spans 16 amino acids. CDR3 sequence: CASSVGMGQGILEAFF. CDR3 DNA sequence: TGTGCCAGCAGCGTGGGAATGGGACAGGGGATCCTCGAAGCTTTCTTT.

The DNA of the CDR3 is TGTGCCAGCAGGACCCCGGGACAGGGGAGCTATGGCTACACCTTC. Its translation is CASRTPGQGSYGYTF. The chain is built from TRBV28 and TRBJ1-2; 10 bases align to TRBD1. Germline V gives CDR1 MDHEN, CDR2 SYDVKM. The junction had 8 bases not matched to a gene; V was cut back by 6 bases and J by 4 bases. CDR3 length: 15 residues.

The table lists this clone with a count of one. This rearrangement joins TRBV7-8 to TRBJ1-5, with 8 bases identical to TRBD1. The CDR3 contains 13 residues. The J segment lost 7 bases and the V segment lost 5 bases, leaving 4 bases of the junction unmatched. CDR1 and CDR2 (germline): SGHVS, FQNEAQ. DNA for the CDR3: TGTGCCAGCAGCCATGACAGGGGCCAGCCCCAGCATTTT. Translation gives CASSHDRGQPQHF.

This clone occurred a few times. The chain couples TRBV15 to TRBJ2-7, with D tentatively TRBD1 or TRBD2 (6 bases each). CDR1 LNHNV and CDR2 YYDKDF come from the germline V gene (reference sequence). The CDR3 consists of 15 residues. V was pared by 1 base and J by 0 bases, with 10 bases between. The CDR3: CATSRGGASSYEQYF. CDR3 DNA: TGTGCCACCAGCAGAGGGGGGGCCTCCTCCTACGAGCAGTACTTC.

As DNA, the CDR3 is TGTGCCAGCAGCGTAGGTAGCGGGGGAACCGGGGAGCTGTTTTTT. It yields the protein CASSVGSGGTGELFF. The genes are TRBV9 and TRBJ2-2; 9 bases map to TRBD2. Per the germline V gene, CDR1 is SGDLS and CDR2 is YYNGEE. V lost 0 bases and J lost 5; bases outside the gene matches: 2. CDR3 length equals 15 residues.

The genes are TRBV7-2 and TRBJ2-2; D is perhaps TRBD2 (6 bases). The CDR3 is 15 amino acids. CDR1 is SGHTA, CDR2 FQGNSA, per germline. The V end was cut by 8 bases, the J end by 2 bases, with 15 bases between. The CDR3 bases are TGTGCCAGCCTACCTGGGGGGAGCAACACCGGGGAGCTGTTTTTT. It is translated as CASLPGGSNTGELFF.

This rearrangement joins TRBV6-5 to TRBJ2-2, with D perhaps given as TRBD1 or TRBD2 (5 bases each). From germline, CDR1 is MNHEY and CDR2 SVGAGI. Trimming shortened V by 7 bases and J by 0 bases, and 9 bases separated the two germline ends. CDR3 length equals 14 residues. The CDR3 loop reads CASIGTTNTGELFF. Here the CDR3 DNA reads TGTGCCAGCATAGGGACGACGAACACCGGGGAGCTGTTTTTT.

The CDR3: CASSPGTSAETQYF. The DNA for the CDR3 is TGTGCCAGTAGTCCCGGGACTAGCGCAGAGACCCAGTACTTC. The chain joins TRBV19 to TRBJ2-5; 10 bases agree with TRBD2. Germline CDR1 LNHDA, CDR2 SQIVND (reference sequence). The CDR3 consists of 14 residues. J was trimmed by 4 bases and V by 5 bases; bases with no gene match: 4.

This clone came up once. The chain links TRBV30 to TRBJ1-4; no firm D call. V gave up 0 bases and J gave up 4 bases, with 3 bases separating them. The CDR3 loop spans 12 amino acids. CDR1 and CDR2 (germline): GTSNPN, SVGIG (reference sequence). The CDR3 protein is CAWSVINEKLFF. The CDR3 coding sequence is TGTGCCTGGAGTGTGATTAATGAAAAACTGTTTTTT.

This chain joins TRBV28 and TRBJ1-1; D unresolved. Germline assignment: CDR1 MDHEN and CDR2 SYDVKM. V shed 5 bases and J shed 5 bases, with 9 bases lying between them. The CDR3 extends over 12 amino acids. CDR3 in amino acids: CASSGPETEAFF. The DNA of the CDR3 is TGTGCCAGCAGTGGCCCCGAAACTGAAGCTTTCTTT.

The chain employs TRBV6-5 and TRBJ1-2; TRBD1 matches at 8 bases. Germline CDR1 is MNHEY and CDR2 is SVGAGI. The CDR3 is 15 amino acids. The ends lost 4 bases at V and 8 bases at J; junction bases unmatched: 12. CDR3 in amino acids: CASSSRTGGMGGYTF. CDR3 DNA sequence: TGTGCCAGCAGTTCCCGAACAGGGGGGATGGGAGGCTACACCTTC.

Turning to this clone: Distinct nucleotide sequences in the sample also encode this CDR3. The chain is built from TRBV5-1 and TRBJ2-5; D could derive from TRBD1 or TRBD2 (5 bases each). V lost 0 bases and J 4 bases, leaving 7 bases between the germline ends. This CDR3 region has 13 residues. Germline V gene lookup returns CDR1 SGHRS and CDR2 YFSETQ. The DNA for the CDR3 is TGCGCCAGCAGCTTGGGTGGGGGAGAGACCCAGTACTTC. Encoded protein: CASSLGGGETQYF.

The chain combines TRBV27 with TRBJ1-4; D gene ambiguous. The CDR3 consists of 11 residues. V was shortened by 4 bases and J by 16 bases, with 13 bases between the two germline ends. The V gene's germline CDR1 is MNHEY and CDR2 SMNVEV (reference sequence). The CDR3 spells CASSCPGPEFF. In DNA, the CDR3 is TGTGCCAGCAGTTGTCCGGGTCCGGAGTTTTTT.

The genes are TRBV2 and TRBJ2-1; 9 nucleotides agree with TRBD2. Germline V gene data show CDR1 as SNHLY and CDR2 as FYNNEI. The CDR3 totals 15 residues. V was clipped by 2 bases and J by 5 bases; unmatched bases: 4. This CDR3 is CASSEWRGGNNEQFF. The CDR3 DNA sequence: TGTGCCAGCAGTGAATGGCGGGGGGGAAACAATGAGCAGTTCTTC.

The table lists this clone with a few counts. The rearrangement joins TRBV28 to TRBJ2-5, with D unclear. V was shortened by 7 bases and J by 1 base, with 7 bases between the two germline ends. The germline CDR1 and CDR2 sequences are MDHEN and SYDVKM. CDR3 size: 12 residues. CDR3 loop: CASNHPQETQYF. The CDR3 DNA reads as TGTGCCAGCAACCACCCCCAAGAGACCCAGTACTTC.

J is TRBJ2-2 and V is TRBV4-3; 9 bases match TRBD1. This CDR3 contains 16 residues. V trimming: 0 bases; J trimming: 5 bases; junction bases outside the gene matches: 4. The germline gives CDR1 LGHNA, CDR2 YSLEER. The CDR3 DNA sequence: TGCGCCAGCAGCCAAGATTACAGGGGGCTAACCGGGGAGCTGTTTTTT. This sequence encodes CASSQDYRGLTGELFF.